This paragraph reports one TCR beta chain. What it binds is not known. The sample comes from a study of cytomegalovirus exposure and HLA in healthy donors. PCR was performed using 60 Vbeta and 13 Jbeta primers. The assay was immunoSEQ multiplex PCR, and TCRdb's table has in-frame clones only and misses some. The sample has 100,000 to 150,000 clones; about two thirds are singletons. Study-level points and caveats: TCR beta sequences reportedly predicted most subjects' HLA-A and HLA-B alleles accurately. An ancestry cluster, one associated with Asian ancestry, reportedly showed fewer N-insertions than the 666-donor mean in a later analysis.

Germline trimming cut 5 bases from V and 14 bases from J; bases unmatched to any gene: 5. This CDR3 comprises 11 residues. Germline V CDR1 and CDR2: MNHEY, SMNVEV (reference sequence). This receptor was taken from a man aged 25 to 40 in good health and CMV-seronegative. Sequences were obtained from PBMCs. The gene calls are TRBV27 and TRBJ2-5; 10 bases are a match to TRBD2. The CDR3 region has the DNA TGTGCCAGCAGTAAACTAGCGGGGATCTACTTC. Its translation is CASSKLAGIYF.